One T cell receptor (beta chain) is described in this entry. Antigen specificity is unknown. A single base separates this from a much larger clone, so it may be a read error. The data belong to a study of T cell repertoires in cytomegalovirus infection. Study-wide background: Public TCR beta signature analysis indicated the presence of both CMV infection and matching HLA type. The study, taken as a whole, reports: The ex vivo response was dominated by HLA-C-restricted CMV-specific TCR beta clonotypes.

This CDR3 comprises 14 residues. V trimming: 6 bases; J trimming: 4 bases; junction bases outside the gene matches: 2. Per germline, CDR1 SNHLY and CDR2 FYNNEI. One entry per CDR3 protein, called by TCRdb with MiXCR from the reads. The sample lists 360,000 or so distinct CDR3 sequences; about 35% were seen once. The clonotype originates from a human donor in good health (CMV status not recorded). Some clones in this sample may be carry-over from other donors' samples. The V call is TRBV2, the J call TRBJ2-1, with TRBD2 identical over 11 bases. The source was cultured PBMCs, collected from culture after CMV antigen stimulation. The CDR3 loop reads CASRTSGIYNEQFF. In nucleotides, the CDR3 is TGTGCCAGCAGGACTAGCGGGATATACAATGAGCAGTTCTTC. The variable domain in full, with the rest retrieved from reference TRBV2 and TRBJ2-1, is EPEVTQTPSHQVTQMGQEVILRCVPISNHLYFYWYRQILGQKVEFLVSFYNNEISEKSEIFDDQFSVERPDGSNFTLKIRSTKLEDSAMYFCASRTSGIYNEQFFGPGTRLTVL.